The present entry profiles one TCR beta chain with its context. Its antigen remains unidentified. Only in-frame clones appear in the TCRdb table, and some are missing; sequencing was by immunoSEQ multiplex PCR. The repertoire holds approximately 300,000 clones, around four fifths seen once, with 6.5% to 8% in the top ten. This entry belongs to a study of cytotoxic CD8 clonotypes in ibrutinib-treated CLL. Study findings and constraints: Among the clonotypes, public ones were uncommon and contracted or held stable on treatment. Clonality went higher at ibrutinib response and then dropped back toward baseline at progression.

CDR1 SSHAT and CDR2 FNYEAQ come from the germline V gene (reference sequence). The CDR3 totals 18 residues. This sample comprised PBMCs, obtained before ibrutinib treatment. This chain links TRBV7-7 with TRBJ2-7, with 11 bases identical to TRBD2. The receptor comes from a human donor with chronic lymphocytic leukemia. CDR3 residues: CASPWGGALLAGDYEQYF. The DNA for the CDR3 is TGTGCTAGCCCATGGGGGGGGGCGCTACTAGCGGGAGACTACGAGCAGTACTTC.